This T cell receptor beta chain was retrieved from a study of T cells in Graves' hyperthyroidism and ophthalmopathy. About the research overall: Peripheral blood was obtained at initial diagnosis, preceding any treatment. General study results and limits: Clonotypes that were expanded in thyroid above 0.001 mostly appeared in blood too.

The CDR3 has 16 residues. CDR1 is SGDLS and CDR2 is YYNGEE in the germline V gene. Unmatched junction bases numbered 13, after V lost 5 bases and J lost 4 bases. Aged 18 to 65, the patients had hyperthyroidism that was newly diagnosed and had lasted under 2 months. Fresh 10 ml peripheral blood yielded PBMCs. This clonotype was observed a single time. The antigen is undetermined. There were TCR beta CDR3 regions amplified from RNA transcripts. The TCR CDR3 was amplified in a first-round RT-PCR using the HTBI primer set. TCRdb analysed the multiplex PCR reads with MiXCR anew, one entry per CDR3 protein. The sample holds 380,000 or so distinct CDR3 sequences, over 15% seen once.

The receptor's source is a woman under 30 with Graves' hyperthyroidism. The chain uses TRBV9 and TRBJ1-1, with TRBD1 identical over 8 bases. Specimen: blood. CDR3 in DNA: TGTGCCAGCAGTGACGGTACAACGACAGGGGTCACTGAAGCTTTCTTT. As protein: CASSDGTTTGVTEAFF.